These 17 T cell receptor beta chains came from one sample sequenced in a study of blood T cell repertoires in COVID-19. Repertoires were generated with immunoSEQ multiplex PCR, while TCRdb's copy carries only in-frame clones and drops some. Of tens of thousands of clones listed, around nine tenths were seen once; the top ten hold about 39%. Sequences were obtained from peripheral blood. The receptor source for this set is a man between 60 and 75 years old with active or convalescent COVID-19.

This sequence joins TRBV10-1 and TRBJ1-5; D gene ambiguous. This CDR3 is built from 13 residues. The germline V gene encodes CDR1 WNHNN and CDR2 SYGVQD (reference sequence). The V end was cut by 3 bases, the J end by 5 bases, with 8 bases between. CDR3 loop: CASSDPTYQPQHF. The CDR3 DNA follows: TGCGCCAGCAGTGACCCCACATATCAGCCCCAGCATTTT.

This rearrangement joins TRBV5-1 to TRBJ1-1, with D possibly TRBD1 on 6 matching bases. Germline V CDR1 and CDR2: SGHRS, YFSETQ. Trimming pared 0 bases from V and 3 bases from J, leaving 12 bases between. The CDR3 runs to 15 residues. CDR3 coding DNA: TGCGCCAGCAGCTTGGCGGCGGCAGGGGACACTGAAGCTTTCTTT. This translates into CASSLAAAGDTEAFF.

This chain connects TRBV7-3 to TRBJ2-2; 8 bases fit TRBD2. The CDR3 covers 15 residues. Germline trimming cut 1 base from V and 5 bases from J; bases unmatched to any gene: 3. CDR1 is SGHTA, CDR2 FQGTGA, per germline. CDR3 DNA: TGTGCCAGCAGCTTAATGGCTAGCGGGACCGGGGAGCTGTTTTTT. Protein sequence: CASSLMASGTGELFF.

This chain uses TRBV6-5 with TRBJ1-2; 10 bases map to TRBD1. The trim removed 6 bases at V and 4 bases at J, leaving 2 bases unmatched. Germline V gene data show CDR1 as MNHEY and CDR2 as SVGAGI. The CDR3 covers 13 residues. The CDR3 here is CASRRQGAYGYTF. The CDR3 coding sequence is TGTGCCAGCAGGCGACAGGGGGCCTATGGCTACACCTTC.

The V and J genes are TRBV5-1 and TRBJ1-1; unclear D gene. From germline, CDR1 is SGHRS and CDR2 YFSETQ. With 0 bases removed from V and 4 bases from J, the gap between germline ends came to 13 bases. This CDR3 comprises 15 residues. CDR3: CASSLALKSSTEAFF. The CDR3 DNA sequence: TGCGCCAGCAGCTTGGCCTTGAAGAGTAGCACTGAAGCTTTCTTT. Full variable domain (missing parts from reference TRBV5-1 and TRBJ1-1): KAGVTQTPRYLIKTRGQQVTLSCSPISGHRSVSWYQQTPGQGLQFLFEYFSETQRNKGNFPGRFSGRQFSNSRSEMNVSTLELGDSALYLCASSLALKSSTEAFFGQGTRLTVV.

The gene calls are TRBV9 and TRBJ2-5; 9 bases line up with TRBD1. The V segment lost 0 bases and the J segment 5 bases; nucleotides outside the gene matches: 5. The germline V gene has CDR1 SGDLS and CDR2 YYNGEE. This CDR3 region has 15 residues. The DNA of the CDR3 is TGTGCCAGCAGCGTAGGACAGGGGGTTTTGGAGACCCAGTACTTC. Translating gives CASSVGQGVLETQYF. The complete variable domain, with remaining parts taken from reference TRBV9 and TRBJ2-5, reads DSGVTQTPKHLITATGQRVTLRCSPRSGDLSVYWYQQSLDQGLQFLIQYYNGEERAKGNILERFSAQQFPDLHSELNLSSLELGDSALYFCASSVGQGVLETQYFGPGTRLLVL.

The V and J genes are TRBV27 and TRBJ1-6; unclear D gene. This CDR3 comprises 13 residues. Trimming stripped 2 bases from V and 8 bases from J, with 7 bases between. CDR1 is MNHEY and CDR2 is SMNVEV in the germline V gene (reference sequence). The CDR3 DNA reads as TGTGCCAGCAGTTTAAAGAGGGATTCACCCCTCCACTTT. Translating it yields CASSLKRDSPLHF.

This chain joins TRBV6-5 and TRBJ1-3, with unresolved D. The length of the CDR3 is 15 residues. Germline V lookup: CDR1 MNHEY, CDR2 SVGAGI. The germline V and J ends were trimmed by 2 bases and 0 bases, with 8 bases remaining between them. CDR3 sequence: CASSYAAGSGNTIYF. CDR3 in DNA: TGTGCCAGCAGTTACGCCGCGGGCTCTGGAAACACCATATATTTT.

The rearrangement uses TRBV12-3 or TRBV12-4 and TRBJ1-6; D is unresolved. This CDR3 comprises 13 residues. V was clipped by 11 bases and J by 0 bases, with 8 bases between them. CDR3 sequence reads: CALGSSYNSPLHF. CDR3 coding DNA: TGTGCCCTGGGGAGCTCCTATAATTCACCCCTCCACTTT.

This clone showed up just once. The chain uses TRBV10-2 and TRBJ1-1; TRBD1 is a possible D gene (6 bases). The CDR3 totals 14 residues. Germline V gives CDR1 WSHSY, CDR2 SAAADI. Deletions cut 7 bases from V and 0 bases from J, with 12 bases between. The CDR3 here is CASKGQSMNTEAFF. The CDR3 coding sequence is TGCGCCAGCAAAGGACAGTCGATGAACACTGAAGCTTTCTTT.

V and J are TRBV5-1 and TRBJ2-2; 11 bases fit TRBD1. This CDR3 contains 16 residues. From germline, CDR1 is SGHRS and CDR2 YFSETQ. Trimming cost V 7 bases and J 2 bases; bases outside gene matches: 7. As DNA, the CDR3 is TGCGCCAGCGGCTCAGGACAGGGGGCTAACACCGGGGAGCTGTTTTTT. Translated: CASGSGQGANTGELFF.

The CDR3 loop reads CASSQKPNYF. CDR3 DNA sequence: TGTGCCAGCAGCCAGAAACCGAATTACTTC. The chain uses TRBV7-9 and TRBJ2-5; D uncertain. The CDR3 is made up of 10 amino acids. From germline, CDR1 is SEHNR and CDR2 FQNEAQ (reference sequence). The V gene lost 5 bases and the J gene lost 14 bases, with 12 bases spanning the gap. Full variable domain (rest looked up from reference TRBV7-9 and TRBJ2-5): DTGVSQNPRHKITKRGQNVTFRCDPISEHNRLYWYRQTLGQGPEFLTYFQNEAQLEKSRLLSDRFSAERPKGSFSTLEIQRTEQGDSAMYLCASSQKPNYFGPGTRLLVL.

The CDR3 DNA follows: TGTGCCAGCAGAATACTAAATTCACCCCTCCACTTT. This sequence encodes CASRILNSPLHF. The V call is TRBV28, the J call TRBJ1-6; D is undetermined. Germline V gene data show CDR1 as MDHEN and CDR2 as SYDVKM. The V end lost 6 bases, the J end lost 7 bases, and 7 bases lay between the germline ends. CDR3 length: 12 residues. Together with reference TRBV28 and TRBJ1-6, the CDR3 gives the full variable domain: DVKVTQSSRYLVKRTGEKVFLECVQDMDHENMFWYRQDPGLGLRLIYFSYDVKMKEKGDIPEGYSVSREKKERFSLILESASTNQTSMYLCASRILNSPLHFGNGTRLTVT.

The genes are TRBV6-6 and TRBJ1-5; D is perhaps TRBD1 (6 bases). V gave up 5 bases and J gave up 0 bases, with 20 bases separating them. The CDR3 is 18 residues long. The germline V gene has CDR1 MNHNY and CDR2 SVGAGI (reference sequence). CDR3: CASSPLGAPPYSNQPQHF. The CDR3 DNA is TGTGCCAGCAGTCCGTTGGGGGCGCCACCTTATAGCAATCAGCCCCAGCATTTT.

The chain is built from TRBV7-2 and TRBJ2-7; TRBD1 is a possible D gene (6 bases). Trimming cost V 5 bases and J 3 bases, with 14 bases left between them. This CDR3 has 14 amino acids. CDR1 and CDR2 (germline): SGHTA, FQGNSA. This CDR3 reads CASSMSGHNYEQYF. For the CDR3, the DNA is TGTGCCAGCAGCATGTCGGGACATAACTACGAGCAGTACTTC.

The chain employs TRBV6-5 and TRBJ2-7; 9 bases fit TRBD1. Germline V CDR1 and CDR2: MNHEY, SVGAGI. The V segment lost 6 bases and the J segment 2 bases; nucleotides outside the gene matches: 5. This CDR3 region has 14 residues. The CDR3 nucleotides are TGTGCCAGCAGACTCGGGACAGGGACCTACGAGCAGTACTTC. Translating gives CASRLGTGTYEQYF.

The CDR3 nucleotides read TGTGCCACCTCGAGTACCGGGATGAACACTGAAGCTTTCTTT. Its translation is CATSSTGMNTEAFF. The chain combines TRBV15 with TRBJ1-1, with D unresolved. Germline CDR1 is LNHNV and CDR2 is YYDKDF (reference sequence). The CDR3 consists of 14 residues. Trimming shortened V by 8 bases and J by 0 bases, and 13 bases separated the two germline ends.